This T cell receptor (beta chain) stems from a study of T-cell reconstitution after alpha-beta-depleted transplantation in children. This clonotype has at least ten counts. Germline CDR1 reads DFQATT; CDR2 reads SNEGSKA (reference sequence). CDR3 size: 14 residues. The V end was cut by 0 bases, the J end by 7 bases, with 13 bases between. The TCRbeta library was prepared with unique molecular identifiers. TCRdb itself ran the PCR reads through MiXCR, one entry per CDR3 protein. This sample has about 640,000 distinct CDR3 sequences; roughly 15% occur once, and the top ten carry under 1.2%. Sequenced here: PBMCs from the stem cell graft donor, sampled from the stem cell graft. The chain links TRBV20-1 to TRBJ1-5; D is possibly TRBD1 (5 bases). This TCR came from a human donor who donated a stem cell graft to a child with acute myeloid leukemia. The CDR3 sequence is CSARDLTGAQPQHF. As DNA, the CDR3 is TGCAGTGCTAGAGATCTGACCGGGGCCCAGCCCCAGCATTTT.